This passage covers 20 T cell receptor beta chains from one sample sequenced in a study of PD-1 blockade in classical Hodgkin lymphoma (dated by TCRdb to about 2020). Library prep was done by the immunoSEQ multiplex PCR assay. The clones in this table, taken by TCRdb from immuneACCESS, are in-frame only. Not every clone is retained; where verified, under half of the shortfall comes from an unresolved V gene, and the cause of the rest is unknown. This sample is represented by over 20,000 clones; 85% to 90% of them were singletons. The ten largest clones add up to roughly 7% of the sample. The meaning of the sample's time point label: newly diagnosed, previously untreated cHL patient sample. A Miltenyi CD8+ T cell isolation kit was used for magnetic negative selection to purify CD8+ T cells from thawed PBMCs. Sequenced: CD8+ T cells from blood. All receptors derive from a human donor with classical Hodgkin lymphoma.

The CDR3 coding sequence is TGTGCCAGCAGCCTGCTGGGACAGGGGGCAATAACTGAAGCTTTCTTT. It is translated as CASSLLGQGAITEAFF. This sequence joins TRBV13 and TRBJ1-1; 12 nucleotides agree with TRBD1. This CDR3 spans 16 amino acids. The J segment lost 5 bases and the V segment lost 5 bases, leaving 9 bases of the junction unmatched. Germline V gives CDR1 PRHDT, CDR2 FYEKMQ (reference sequence). Drawing the rest from reference TRBV13 and TRBJ1-1, the complete variable domain is AAGVIQSPRHLIKEKRETATLKCYPIPRHDTVYWYQQGPGQDPQFLISFYEKMQSDKGSIPDRFSAQQFSDYHSELNMSSLELGDSALYFCASSLLGQGAITEAFFGQGTRLTVV.

This chain links TRBV10-2 with TRBJ2-7; 7 nucleotides line up with TRBD1. Trimming at V came to 6 bases and at J to 2 bases, leaving 10 bases not matched to a gene. The length of the CDR3 is 15 residues. Per the germline V gene, CDR1 is WSHSY and CDR2 is SAAADI. In nucleotides, the CDR3 is TGCGCCAGCAGGAGGGGACCGGGACAGCCCTACGAGCAGTACTTC. Its protein is CASRRGPGQPYEQYF.

V is TRBV27 and J is TRBJ1-4; maybe TRBD1 (5 bases). The length of the CDR3 is 15 residues. Germline CDR1 MNHEY, CDR2 SMNVEV (reference sequence). The V end was cut by 5 bases, the J end by 6 bases, with 16 bases between. CDR3: CASSALGGLDEKLFF. In DNA form, the CDR3 reads TGTGCCAGCAGTGCCCTGGGGGGGTTGGATGAAAAACTGTTTTTT.

This clone is categorized as medium-sized. The V call is TRBV29-1, the J call TRBJ2-2; weak D call: TRBD1 (5 bases). The germline V and J ends were trimmed by 5 bases and 3 bases, with 10 bases remaining between them. The CDR3 sequence is 13 residues long. The germline V gene has CDR1 SQVTM and CDR2 ANQGSEA. The CDR3 sequence is CSVSRDYTGELFF. CDR3 nucleotides: TGCAGCGTTAGCAGGGATTACACCGGGGAGCTGTTTTTT.

This chain joins TRBV12-5 and TRBJ2-5; D assignment may be TRBD1 or TRBD2 (6 bases each). The CDR3 loop spans 15 amino acids. Germline-derived CDR1 and CDR2 are LGHNT and FRNRAP. V was trimmed by 3 bases and J by 5 bases, leaving 16 bases between them. The DNA for the CDR3 is TGTGCTAGTGGTTTACCTAGCCTAGGGGGGGAGACCCAGTACTTC. This encodes CASGLPSLGGETQYF.

V is TRBV4-1 and J is TRBJ2-1, with a tentative D call TRBD2 (6 bases). Trimming took 6 bases from V and 6 from J, leaving 15 bases between them. Germline values: CDR1 MGHRA, CDR2 YSYEKL. The CDR3 loop spans 14 amino acids. The DNA for the CDR3 is TGCGCCAGCAGTACATCGGGACTCGCCAATGAGCAGTTCTTC. It encodes CASSTSGLANEQFF.

The gene calls are TRBV28 and TRBJ2-1; possibly TRBD2 for D (6 bases). Germline V gene data show CDR1 as MDHEN and CDR2 as SYDVKM. The CDR3 sequence is 14 residues long. The ends were cut back, 5 bases at V and 3 bases at J, with 11 bases in the middle. The CDR3 reads CASSGGAFYNEQFF. CDR3 sequence (DNA): TGTGCCAGCAGTGGCGGGGCTTTCTACAATGAGCAGTTCTTC.

The chain carries TRBV4-3 and TRBJ1-1, with 7 bases that match TRBD1. The CDR3 is 16 amino acids. V trimming: 4 bases; J trimming: 2 bases; junction bases outside the gene matches: 10. Germline loops: CDR1 LGHNA, CDR2 YSLEER. This CDR3 reads CASSLTPGQINTEAFF. Here the CDR3 DNA reads TGCGCCAGCAGCCTAACACCGGGACAGATAAACACTGAAGCTTTCTTT.

The count of this clone is one. A read error may produce the germline difference seen at one junction end. This chain connects TRBV30 to TRBJ2-7; D unclear. The CDR3 has 11 amino acids. Germline V lookup: CDR1 GTSNPN, CDR2 SVGIG (reference sequence). CDR3 sequence reads: CAWEYSNEQYF. The CDR3 DNA follows: TGTGCCTGGGAATACTCCAACGAGCAGTACTTC.

The chain combines TRBV6-6 with TRBJ1-2, with D maybe TRBD1 (5 bases). V lost 2 bases, J lost 3 bases, and 13 bases lay in between. The V gene's germline CDR1 is MNHNY and CDR2 SVGAGI (reference sequence). This CDR3 contains 15 residues. CDR3 bases: TGTGCCAGCAGTTACGAAACCAGGGAGGACTATGGCTACACCTTC. Amino acids: CASSYETREDYGYTF.

The chain employs TRBV19 and TRBJ2-3, with 9 bases identical to TRBD2. With V trimmed by 7 bases and J by 9 bases, 8 bases remained unmatched. The CDR3 sequence is 13 residues long. From germline, CDR1 is LNHDA and CDR2 SQIVND (reference sequence). CDR3 region: CASNPREGGTQYF. For the CDR3, the DNA is TGTGCCAGTAATCCGCGGGAGGGCGGAACGCAGTATTTT.

The genes are TRBV27 and TRBJ1-2, with 8 positions matching TRBD1. The CDR3 extends over 17 amino acids. V lost 0 bases and J lost 7; bases outside the gene matches: 13. Looked up from germline, CDR1 is MNHEY and CDR2 is SMNVEV (reference sequence). The CDR3, as DNA: TGTGCCAGCAGTTTATCTCTCATTTCAGGGGGCATCTTTGGCTACACCTTC. Its protein product is CASSLSLISGGIFGYTF.

Notes on this clone: One end of the junction varies from germline; a read error may be responsible. The rearrangement uses TRBV7-2 and TRBJ2-7; tentatively, D is TRBD2 (5 bases). The germline gives CDR1 SGHTA, CDR2 FQGNSA. This CDR3 comprises 16 residues. CDR3 region: CASSLGNIGSSYEQYF. CDR3 coding DNA: TGTGCCAGCAGTTTAGGGAACATTGGGAGCTCCTACGAGCAGTACTTC.

This clone has a handful of counts. The J gene is TRBJ1-1, the V gene TRBV7-9; the D gene is possibly TRBD1 (5 bases). There are 16 residues in the CDR3. V lost 5 bases, J lost 0 bases, and 16 bases lay in between. Per germline, CDR1 SEHNR and CDR2 FQNEAQ (reference sequence). The CDR3 spells CASSHPPTGLNTEAFF. In nucleotides, the CDR3 is TGTGCCAGCAGCCATCCACCGACGGGGCTGAACACTGAAGCTTTCTTT.

This chain links TRBV5-6 with TRBJ2-5, with TRBD2 as a possible D gene (6 bases). The CDR3 has 15 residues. V lost 0 bases and J 5 bases, leaving 14 bases between the germline ends. Germline V gene lookup returns CDR1 SGHDT and CDR2 YYEEEE. The CDR3 protein is CASSLAQRAGETQYF. The DNA of the CDR3 is TGTGCCAGCAGCTTGGCCCAACGAGCGGGTGAGACCCAGTACTTC.

This clone is a singleton in its sample. This sequence joins TRBV5-1 and TRBJ2-7; 7 nucleotides match TRBD1. The V and J ends lost 4 bases and 7 bases, in that order; junction bases with no gene match: 8. Germline loops: CDR1 SGHRS, CDR2 YFSETQ. The CDR3 extends over 13 amino acids. DNA of the CDR3: TGCGCCAGCAGCCGCGGACAGGACTGGGAGCAGTACTTC. This encodes CASSRGQDWEQYF.

The rearrangement uses TRBV28 and TRBJ2-7, with a tentative D call TRBD2 (5 bases). Germline values: CDR1 MDHEN, CDR2 SYDVKM. V lost 4 bases and J lost 7, with 17 bases in between. This CDR3 region has 14 residues. Written as DNA, the CDR3 is TGTGCCAGCAGTTCGCACCTACTAGGTGGGGAGCAGTACTTC. Protein sequence: CASSSHLLGGEQYF.

This clone was observed a few times. This chain joins TRBV28 and TRBJ2-3, with D possibly matching TRBD2 (5 bases). The V end lost 3 bases, the J end lost 0 bases, and 7 bases lay between the germline ends. CDR3 length: 14 amino acids. Germline assignment: CDR1 MDHEN and CDR2 SYDVKM. For the CDR3, the DNA is TGTGCCAGCAGTTTGACTACTAGCACAGATACGCAGTATTTT. As protein: CASSLTTSTDTQYF.

V is TRBV6-6 and J is TRBJ1-2; D remains ambiguous. The CDR3 is 14 residues long. Looked up from germline, CDR1 is MNHNY and CDR2 is SVGAGI (reference sequence). Trimming removed 6 bases from V and 4 bases from J, with 15 bases in between. As DNA, the CDR3 is TGTGCCAGCAGCCGCAATCCGGAGTCCTATGGCTACACCTTC. Residues: CASSRNPESYGYTF.

This clone occurred a few times. This chain links TRBV4-1 with TRBJ1-2; D not resolved. V was cut by 0 bases and J by 2 bases, with 7 bases left in between. CDR3 size: 14 residues. From germline, CDR1 is MGHRA and CDR2 YSYEKL. CDR3 nucleotide sequence: TGCGCCAGCAGCCAAGATTGGACGAACTATGGCTACACCTTC. Translation: CASSQDWTNYGYTF.